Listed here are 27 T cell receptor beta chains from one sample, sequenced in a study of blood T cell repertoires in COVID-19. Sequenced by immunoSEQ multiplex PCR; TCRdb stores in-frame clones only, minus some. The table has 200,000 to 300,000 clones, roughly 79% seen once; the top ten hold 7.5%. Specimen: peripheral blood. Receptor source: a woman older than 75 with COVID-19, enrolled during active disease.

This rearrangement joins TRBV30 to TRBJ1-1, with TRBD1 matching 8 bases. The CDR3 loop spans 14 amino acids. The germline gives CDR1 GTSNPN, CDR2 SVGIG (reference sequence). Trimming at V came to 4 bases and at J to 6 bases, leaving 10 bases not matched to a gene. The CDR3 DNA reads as TGTGCCTGGAAAGTCAGGGGGCTCGCCGCTGAAGCTTTCTTT. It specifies CAWKVRGLAAEAFF.

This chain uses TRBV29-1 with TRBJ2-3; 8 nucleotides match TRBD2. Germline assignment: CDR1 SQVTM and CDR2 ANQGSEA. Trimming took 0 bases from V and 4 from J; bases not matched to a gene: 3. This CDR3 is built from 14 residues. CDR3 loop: CSVEDRAGADTQYF. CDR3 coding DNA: TGCAGCGTTGAAGATCGAGCGGGGGCAGATACGCAGTATTTT.

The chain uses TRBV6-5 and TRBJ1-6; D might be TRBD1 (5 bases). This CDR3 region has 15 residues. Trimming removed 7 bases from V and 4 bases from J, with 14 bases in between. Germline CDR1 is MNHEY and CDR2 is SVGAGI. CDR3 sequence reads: CASTQTRTYNSPLHF. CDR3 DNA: TGTGCCAGCACCCAGACAAGGACATATAATTCACCCCTCCACTTT.

CDR3 in DNA: TGTGCCAGCAGGGGACAACTGAACACTGAAGCTTTCTTT. Its translation is CASRGQLNTEAFF. The V call is TRBV6-5, the J call TRBJ1-1, with TRBD1 as a possible D gene (6 bases). Germline values: CDR1 MNHEY, CDR2 SVGAGI. Trimming took off 6 bases at V and 0 bases at J, with 8 bases between the two ends. The CDR3 is 13 residues long.

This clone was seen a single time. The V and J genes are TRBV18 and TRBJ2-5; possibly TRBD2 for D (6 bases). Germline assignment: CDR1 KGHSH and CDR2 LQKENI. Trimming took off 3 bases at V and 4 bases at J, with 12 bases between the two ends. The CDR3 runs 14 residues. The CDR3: CASSPGTLGETQYF. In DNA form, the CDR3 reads TGTGCCAGCTCACCTGGGACTCTCGGAGAGACCCAGTACTTC.

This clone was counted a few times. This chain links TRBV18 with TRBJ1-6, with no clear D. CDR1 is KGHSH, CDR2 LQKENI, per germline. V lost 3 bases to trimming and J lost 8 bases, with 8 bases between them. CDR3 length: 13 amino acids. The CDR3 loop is CASSPEGDSPLHF. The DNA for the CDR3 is TGTGCCAGCTCACCTGAGGGTGATTCACCCCTCCACTTT.

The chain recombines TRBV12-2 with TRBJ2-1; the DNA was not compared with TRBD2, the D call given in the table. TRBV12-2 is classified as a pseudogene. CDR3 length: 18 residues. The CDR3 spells CASRLGTSGNFLNNEQFF. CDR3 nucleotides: TGTGCAAGTCGCTTAGGAACTAGCGGGAATTTTTTAAACAATGAGCAGTTCTTC.

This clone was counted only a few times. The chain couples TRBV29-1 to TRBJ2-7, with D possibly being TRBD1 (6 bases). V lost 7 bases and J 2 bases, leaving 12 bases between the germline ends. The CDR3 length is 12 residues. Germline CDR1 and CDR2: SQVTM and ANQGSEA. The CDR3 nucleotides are TGCAGCGCACGGGACACCCCCTACGAGCAGTACTTC. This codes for CSARDTPYEQYF.

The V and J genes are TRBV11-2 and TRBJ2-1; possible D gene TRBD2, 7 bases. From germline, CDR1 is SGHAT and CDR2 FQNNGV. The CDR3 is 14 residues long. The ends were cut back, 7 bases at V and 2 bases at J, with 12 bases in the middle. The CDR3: CASTKGGAYNEQFF. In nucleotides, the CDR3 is TGTGCCAGCACCAAAGGGGGGGCCTACAATGAGCAGTTCTTC.

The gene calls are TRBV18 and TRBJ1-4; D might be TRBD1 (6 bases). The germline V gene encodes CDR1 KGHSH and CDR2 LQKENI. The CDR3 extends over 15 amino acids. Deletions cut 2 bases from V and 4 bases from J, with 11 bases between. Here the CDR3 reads CASSPSTGYNEKLFF. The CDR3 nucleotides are TGTGCCAGCTCACCATCGACAGGATATAATGAAAAACTGTTTTTT.

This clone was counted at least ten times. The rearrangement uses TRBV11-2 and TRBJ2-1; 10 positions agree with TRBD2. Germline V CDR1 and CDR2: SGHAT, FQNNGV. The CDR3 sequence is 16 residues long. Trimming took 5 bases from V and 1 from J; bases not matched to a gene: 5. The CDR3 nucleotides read TGTGCCAGCAGCCGTAGCGGGGGGTCGTCCTACAATGAGCAGTTCTTC. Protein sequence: CASSRSGGSSYNEQFF.

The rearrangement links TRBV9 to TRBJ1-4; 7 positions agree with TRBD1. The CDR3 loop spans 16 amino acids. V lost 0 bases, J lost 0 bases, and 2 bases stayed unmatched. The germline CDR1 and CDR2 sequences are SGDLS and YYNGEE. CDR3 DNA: TGTGCCAGCAGCGTAGGAACAGGGGCAACTAATGAAAAACTGTTTTTT. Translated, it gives CASSVGTGATNEKLFF.

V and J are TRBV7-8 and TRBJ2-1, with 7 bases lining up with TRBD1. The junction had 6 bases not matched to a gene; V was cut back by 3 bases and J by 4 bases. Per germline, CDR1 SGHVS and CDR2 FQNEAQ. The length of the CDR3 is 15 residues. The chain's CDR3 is CASSLGQKTYNEQFF. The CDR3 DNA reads TGTGCCAGCAGCTTGGGACAGAAGACTTACAATGAGCAGTTCTTC.

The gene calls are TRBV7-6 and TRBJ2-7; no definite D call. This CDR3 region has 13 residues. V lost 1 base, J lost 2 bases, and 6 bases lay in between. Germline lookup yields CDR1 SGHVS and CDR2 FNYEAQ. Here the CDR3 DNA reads TGTGCCAGCAGCTTAGATCCCACCTACGAGCAGTACTTC. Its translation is CASSLDPTYEQYF.

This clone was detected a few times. CDR3 in amino acids: CASSLFLGYGYTF. The CDR3 DNA is TGTGCCAGCAGTTTATTTCTAGGCTATGGCTACACCTTC. This sequence joins TRBV28 and TRBJ1-2; D is ambiguous. Germline lookup yields CDR1 MDHEN and CDR2 SYDVKM. CDR3 length equals 13 residues. Deletions cut 1 base from V and 4 bases from J, with 7 bases between.

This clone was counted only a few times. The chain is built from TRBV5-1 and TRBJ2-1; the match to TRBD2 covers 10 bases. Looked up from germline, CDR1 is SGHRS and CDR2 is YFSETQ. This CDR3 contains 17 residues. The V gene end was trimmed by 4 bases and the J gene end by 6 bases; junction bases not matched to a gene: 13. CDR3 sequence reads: CASSMGYLAGGGNEQFF. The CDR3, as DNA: TGCGCCAGCAGCATGGGATACTTAGCGGGGGGCGGCAATGAGCAGTTCTTC.

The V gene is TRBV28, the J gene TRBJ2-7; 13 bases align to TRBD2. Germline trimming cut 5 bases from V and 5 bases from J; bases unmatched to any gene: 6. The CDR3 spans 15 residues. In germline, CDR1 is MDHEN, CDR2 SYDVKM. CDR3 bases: TGTGCCAGCAGTGTGACTAGCGGGAGGCCCAACGAGCAGTACTTC. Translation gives CASSVTSGRPNEQYF.

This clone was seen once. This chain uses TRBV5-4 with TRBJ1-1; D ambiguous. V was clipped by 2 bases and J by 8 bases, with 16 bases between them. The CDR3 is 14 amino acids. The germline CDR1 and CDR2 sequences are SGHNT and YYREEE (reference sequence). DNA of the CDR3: TGTGCCAGCAGCTTCATCGCGGGTTTGGGGGAAGCTTTCTTT. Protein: CASSFIAGLGEAFF. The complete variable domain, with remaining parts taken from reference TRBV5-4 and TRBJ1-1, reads ETGVTQSPTHLIKTRGQQVTLRCSSQSGHNTVSWYQQALGQGPQFIFQYYREEENGRGNFPPRFSGLQFPNYSSELNVNALELDDSALYLCASSFIAGLGEAFFGQGTRLTVV.

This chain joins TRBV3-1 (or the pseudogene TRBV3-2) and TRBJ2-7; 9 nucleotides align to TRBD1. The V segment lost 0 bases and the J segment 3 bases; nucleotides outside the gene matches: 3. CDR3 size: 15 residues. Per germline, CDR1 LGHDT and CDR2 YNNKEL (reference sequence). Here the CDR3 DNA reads TGTGCCAGCAGCCAAGATTGGACAGGGGACTACGAGCAGTACTTC. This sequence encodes CASSQDWTGDYEQYF.

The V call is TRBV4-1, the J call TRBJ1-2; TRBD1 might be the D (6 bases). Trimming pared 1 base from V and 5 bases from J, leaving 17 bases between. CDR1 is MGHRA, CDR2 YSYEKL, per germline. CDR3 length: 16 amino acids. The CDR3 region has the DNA TGCGCCAGCAGCCAAGTCGGGGGGGCGCGGAATTATGGCTACACCTTC. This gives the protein CASSQVGGARNYGYTF.

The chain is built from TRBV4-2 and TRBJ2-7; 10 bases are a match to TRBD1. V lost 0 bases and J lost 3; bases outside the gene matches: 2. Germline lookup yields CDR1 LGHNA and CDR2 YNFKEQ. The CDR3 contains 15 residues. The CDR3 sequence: CASSQERTGGYEQYF. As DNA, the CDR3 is TGTGCCAGCAGCCAAGAAAGGACAGGGGGCTACGAGCAGTACTTC.

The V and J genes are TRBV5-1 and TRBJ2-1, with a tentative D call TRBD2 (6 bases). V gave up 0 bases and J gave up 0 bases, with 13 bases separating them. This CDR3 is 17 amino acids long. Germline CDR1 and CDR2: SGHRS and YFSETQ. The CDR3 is CASSLAPRDPSYNEQFF. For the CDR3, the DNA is TGCGCCAGCAGCTTGGCCCCGCGGGATCCCTCCTACAATGAGCAGTTCTTC.

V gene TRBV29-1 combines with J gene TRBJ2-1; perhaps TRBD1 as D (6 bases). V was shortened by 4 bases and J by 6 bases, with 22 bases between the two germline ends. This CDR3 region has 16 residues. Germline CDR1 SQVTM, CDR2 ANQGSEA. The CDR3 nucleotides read TGCAGCGTTGGGGGGTTAGGGGGAACTGTTATCAATGAGCAGTTCTTC. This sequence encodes CSVGGLGGTVINEQFF.

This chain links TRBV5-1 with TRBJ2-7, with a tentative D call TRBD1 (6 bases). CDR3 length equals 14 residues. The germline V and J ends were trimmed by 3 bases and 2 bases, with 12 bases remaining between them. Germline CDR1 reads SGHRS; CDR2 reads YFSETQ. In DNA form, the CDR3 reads TGCGCCAGCAGCTGGGGACACATTGCCTACGAGCAGTACTTC. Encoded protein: CASSWGHIAYEQYF.

The CDR3 is CAWIRGQGRGYTF. The CDR3 nucleotides read TGTGCCTGGATCCGAGGACAAGGTCGAGGCTACACCTTC. The V and J genes are TRBV30 and TRBJ1-2; TRBD1 is a possible D gene (5 bases). This CDR3 contains 13 residues. Trimming removed 4 bases at V and 8 bases at J, with 17 bases between. Germline values: CDR1 GTSNPN, CDR2 SVGIG (reference sequence).

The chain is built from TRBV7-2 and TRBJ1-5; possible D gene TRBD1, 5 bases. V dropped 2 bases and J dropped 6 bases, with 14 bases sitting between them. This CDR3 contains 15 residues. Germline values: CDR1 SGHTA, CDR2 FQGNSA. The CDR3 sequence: CASSLSQGKIQPQHF. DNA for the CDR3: TGTGCCAGCAGCTTAAGTCAGGGAAAGATTCAGCCCCAGCATTTT.

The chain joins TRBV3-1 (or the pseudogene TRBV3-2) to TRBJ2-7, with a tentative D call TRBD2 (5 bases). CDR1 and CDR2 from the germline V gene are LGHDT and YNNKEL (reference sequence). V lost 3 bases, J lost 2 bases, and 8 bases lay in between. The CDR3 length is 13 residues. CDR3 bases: TGTGCCAGCAGCCATGGACTGCCCTACGAGCAGTACTTC. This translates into CASSHGLPYEQYF.